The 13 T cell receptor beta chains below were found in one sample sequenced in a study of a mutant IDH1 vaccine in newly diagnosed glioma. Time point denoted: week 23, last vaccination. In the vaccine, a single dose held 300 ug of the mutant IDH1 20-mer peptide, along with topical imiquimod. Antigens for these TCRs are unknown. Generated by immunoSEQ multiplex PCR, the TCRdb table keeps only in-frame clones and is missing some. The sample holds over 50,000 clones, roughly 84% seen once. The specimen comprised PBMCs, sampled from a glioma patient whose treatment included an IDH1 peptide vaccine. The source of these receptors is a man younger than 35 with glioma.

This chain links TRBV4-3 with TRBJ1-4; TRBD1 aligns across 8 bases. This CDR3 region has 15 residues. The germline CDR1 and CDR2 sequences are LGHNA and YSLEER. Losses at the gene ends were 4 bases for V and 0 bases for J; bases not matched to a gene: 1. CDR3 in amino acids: CASSPDRATNEKLFF. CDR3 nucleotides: TGCGCCAGCAGCCCGGACAGGGCAACTAATGAAAAACTGTTTTTT.

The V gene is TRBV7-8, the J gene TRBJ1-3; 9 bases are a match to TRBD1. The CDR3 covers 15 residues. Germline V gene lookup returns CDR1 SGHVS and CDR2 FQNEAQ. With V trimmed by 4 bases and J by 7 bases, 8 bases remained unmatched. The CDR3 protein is CASSSVGQGRNTIYF. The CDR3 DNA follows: TGTGCCAGCAGCTCGGTCGGACAGGGGCGGAACACCATATATTTT.

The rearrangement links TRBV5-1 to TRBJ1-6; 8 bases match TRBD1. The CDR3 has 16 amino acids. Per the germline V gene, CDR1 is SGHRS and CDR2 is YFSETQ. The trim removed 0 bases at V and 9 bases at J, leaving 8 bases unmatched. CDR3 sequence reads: CASSLELTGEASPLHF. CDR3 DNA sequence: TGCGCCAGCAGCTTGGAACTGACAGGGGAGGCTTCACCCCTCCACTTT.

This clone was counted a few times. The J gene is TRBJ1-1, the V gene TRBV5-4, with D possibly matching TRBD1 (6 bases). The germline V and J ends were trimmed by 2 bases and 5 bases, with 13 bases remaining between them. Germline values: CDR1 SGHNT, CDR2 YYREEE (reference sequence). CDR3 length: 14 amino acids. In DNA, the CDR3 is TGTGCCAGCAGCTTTGCGACAGGCAGGACTGAAGCTTTCTTT. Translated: CASSFATGRTEAFF. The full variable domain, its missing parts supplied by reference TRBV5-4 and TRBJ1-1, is ETGVTQSPTHLIKTRGQQVTLRCSSQSGHNTVSWYQQALGQGPQFIFQYYREEENGRGNFPPRFSGLQFPNYSSELNVNALELDDSALYLCASSFATGRTEAFFGQGTRLTVV.

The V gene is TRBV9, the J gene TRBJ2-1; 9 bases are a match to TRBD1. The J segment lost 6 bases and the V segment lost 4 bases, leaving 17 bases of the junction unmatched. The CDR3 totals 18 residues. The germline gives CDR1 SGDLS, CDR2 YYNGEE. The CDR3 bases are TGTGCCAGCAGCCCCCTCAATATTCCGACAGGGGGTACCAATGAGCAGTTCTTC. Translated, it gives CASSPLNIPTGGTNEQFF.

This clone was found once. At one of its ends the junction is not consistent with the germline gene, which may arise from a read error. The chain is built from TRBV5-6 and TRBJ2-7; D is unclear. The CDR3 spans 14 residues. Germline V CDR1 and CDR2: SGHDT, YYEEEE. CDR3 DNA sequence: TGTGCCAGCAGCTTGGTGGTGACCGACACCAATCGGAACTTC. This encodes CASSLVVTDTNRNF. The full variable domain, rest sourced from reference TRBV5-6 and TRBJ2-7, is DAGVTQSPTHLIKTRGQQVTLRCSPKSGHDTVSWYQQALGQGPQFIFQYYEEEERQRGNFPDRFSGHQFPNYSSELNVNALLLGDSALYLCASSLVVTDTNRNFGPGTRLTVT.

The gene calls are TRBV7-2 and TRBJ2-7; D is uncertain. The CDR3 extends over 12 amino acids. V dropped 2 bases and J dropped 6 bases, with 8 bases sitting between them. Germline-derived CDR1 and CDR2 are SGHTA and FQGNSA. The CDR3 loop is CASSLSAREQYF. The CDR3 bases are TGTGCCAGCAGCTTATCTGCCCGCGAGCAGTACTTC.

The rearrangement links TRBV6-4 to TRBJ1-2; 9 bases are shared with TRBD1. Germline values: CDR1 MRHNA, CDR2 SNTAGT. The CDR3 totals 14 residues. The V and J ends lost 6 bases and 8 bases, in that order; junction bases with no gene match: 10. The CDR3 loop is CASSPQGALGGYTF. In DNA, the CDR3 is TGTGCCAGCAGCCCACAGGGGGCATTGGGAGGCTACACCTTC.

CDR3 in amino acids: CASRTWRGRYSNQPQHF. The CDR3 nucleotides read TGTGCCAGCAGAACCTGGAGGGGGAGGTATAGCAATCAGCCCCAGCATTTT. The V and J genes are TRBV28 and TRBJ1-5; TRBD1 might be the D (6 bases). CDR3 size: 17 residues. The germline V gene encodes CDR1 MDHEN and CDR2 SYDVKM. V lost 6 bases and J lost 0, with 18 bases in between.

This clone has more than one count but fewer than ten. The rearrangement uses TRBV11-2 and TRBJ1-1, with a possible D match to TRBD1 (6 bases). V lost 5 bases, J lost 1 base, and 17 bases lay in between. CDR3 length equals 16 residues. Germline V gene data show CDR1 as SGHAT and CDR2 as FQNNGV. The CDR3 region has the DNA TGTGCCAGCAGCCCTCTAGCCGGGACACCGAACACTGAAGCTTTCTTT. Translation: CASSPLAGTPNTEAFF.

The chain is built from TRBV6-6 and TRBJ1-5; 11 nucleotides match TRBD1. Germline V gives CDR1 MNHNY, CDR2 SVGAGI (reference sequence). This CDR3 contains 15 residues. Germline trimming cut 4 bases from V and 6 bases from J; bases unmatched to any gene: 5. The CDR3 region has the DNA TGTGCCAGCAGTTCCGGGGACAGGGGGGGTCAGCCCCAGCATTTT. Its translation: CASSSGDRGGQPQHF.

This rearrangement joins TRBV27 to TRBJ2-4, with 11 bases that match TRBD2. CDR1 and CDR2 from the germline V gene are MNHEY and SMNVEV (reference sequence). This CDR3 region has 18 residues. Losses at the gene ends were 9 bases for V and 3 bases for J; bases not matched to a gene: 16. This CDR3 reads CASSRDKPGTSGKNIQYF. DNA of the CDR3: TGTGCCAGTTCGAGGGACAAACCCGGGACTAGCGGCAAAAACATTCAGTACTTC.

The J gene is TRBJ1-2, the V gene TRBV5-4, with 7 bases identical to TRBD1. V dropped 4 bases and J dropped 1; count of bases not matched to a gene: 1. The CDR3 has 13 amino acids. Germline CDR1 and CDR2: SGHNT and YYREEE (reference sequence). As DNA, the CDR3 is TGTGCCAGCAGCCACAGGGGTAACTATGGCTACACCTTC. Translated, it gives CASSHRGNYGYTF.